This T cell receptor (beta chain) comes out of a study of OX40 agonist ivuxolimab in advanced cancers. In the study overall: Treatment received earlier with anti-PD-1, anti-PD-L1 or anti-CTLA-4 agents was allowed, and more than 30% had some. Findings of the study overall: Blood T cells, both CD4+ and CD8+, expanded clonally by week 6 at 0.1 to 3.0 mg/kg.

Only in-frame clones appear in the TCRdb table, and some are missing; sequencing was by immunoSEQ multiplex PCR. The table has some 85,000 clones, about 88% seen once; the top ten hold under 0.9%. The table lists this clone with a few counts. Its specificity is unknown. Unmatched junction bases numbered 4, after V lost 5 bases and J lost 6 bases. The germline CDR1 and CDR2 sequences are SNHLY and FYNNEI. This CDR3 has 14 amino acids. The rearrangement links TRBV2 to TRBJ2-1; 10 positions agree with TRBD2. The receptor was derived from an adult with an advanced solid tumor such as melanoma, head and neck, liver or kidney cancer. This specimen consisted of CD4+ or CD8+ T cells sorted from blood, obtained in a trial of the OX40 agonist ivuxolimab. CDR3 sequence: CASSSGTSVNEQFF. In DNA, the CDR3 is TGTGCCAGCAGTTCCGGGACTAGCGTCAATGAGCAGTTCTTC.